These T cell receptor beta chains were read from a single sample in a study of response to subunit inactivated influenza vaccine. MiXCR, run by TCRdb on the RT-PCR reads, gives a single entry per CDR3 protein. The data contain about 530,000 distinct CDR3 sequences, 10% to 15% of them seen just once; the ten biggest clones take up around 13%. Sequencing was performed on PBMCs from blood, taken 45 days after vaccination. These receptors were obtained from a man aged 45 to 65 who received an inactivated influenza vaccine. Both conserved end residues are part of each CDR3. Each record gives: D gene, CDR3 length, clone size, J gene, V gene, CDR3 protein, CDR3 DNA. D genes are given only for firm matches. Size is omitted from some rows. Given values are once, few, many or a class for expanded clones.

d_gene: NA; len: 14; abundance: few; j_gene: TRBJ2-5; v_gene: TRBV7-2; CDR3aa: CASSLSNSQETQYF; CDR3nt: TGTGCCAGCAGCCTCTCCAACTCCCAAGAGACCCAGTACTTC
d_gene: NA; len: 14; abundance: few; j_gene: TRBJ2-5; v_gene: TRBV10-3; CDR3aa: CAIRRRGDGETQYF; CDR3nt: TGTGCCATCAGGAGGAGGGGCGACGGGGAGACCCAGTACTTC
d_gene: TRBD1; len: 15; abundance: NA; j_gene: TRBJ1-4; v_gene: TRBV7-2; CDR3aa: CASSARGTGVEKLFF; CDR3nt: TGTGCCAGCAGCGCCAGGGGGACAGGGGTAGAAAAACTGTTTTTT
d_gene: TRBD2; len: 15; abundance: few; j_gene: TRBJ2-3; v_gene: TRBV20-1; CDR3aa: CSARASGRRTDTQYF; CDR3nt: TGCAGTGCTAGAGCTAGCGGGAGGCGGACAGATACGCAGTATTTT
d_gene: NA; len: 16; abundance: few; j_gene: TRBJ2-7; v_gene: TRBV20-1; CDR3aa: CSALKGGGGSSYEQYF; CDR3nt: TGCAGTGCCTTAAAAGGGGGGGGCGGGTCAAGCTACGAGCAGTACTTC
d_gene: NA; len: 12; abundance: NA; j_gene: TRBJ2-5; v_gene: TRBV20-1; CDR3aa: CSPRDRQETQYF; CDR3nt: TGCAGCCCCCGGGACCGACAAGAGACCCAGTACTTC
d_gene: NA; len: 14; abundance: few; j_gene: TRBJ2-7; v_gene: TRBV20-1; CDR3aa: CSALILAGGYEQYF; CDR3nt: TGCAGTGCTCTCATTTTAGCAGGCGGCTACGAGCAGTACTTC
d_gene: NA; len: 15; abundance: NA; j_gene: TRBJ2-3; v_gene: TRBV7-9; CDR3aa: CASSVQGRGTDTQYF; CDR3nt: TGTGCCAGCAGCGTGCAGGGTAGGGGCACAGATACGCAGTATTTT
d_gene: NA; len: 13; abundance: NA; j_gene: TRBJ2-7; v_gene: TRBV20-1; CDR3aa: CSATQGAFYEQYF; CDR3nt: TGCAGTGCAACACAGGGAGCCTTTTACGAGCAGTACTTC
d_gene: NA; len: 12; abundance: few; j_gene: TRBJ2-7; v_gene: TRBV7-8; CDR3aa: CASSLGELEQYF; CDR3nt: TGTGCCAGCAGCTTAGGGGAGTTGGAGCAGTACTTC
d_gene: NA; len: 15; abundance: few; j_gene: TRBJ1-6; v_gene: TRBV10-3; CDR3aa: CAISEWGTRGSPLHF; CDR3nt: TGTGCCATCAGTGAGTGGGGGACAAGAGGTTCACCCCTCCACTTT
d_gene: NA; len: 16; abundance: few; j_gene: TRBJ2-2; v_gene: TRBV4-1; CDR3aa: CASSQVTSRLTGELFF; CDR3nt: TGCGCCAGCAGCCAAGTTACTTCACGGCTTACCGGGGAGCTGTTTTTT
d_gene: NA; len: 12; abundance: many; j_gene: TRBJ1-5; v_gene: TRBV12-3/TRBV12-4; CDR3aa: CASSLPVQPQHF; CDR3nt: TGTGCCAGCAGTTTGCCAGTTCAGCCCCAGCATTTT
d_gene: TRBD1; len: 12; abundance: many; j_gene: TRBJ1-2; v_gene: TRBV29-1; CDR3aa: CSVGQFDYGYTF; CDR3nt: TGCAGCGTGGGACAGTTTGACTATGGCTACACCTTC
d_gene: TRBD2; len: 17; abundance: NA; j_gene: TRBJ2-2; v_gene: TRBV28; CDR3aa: CASSPMGLAGITGELFF; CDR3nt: TGTGCCAGCAGTCCAATGGGACTAGCGGGTATCACCGGGGAGCTGTTTTTT
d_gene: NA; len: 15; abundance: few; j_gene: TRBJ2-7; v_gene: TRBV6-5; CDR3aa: CASSYSAGLSYEQYF; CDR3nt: TGTGCCAGCAGTTACTCAGCGGGTCTCTCCTACGAGCAGTACTTC
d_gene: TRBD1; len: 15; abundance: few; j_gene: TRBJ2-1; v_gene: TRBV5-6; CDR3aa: CASSPTDRVVNEQFF; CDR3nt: TGTGCCAGCAGCCCGACGGACAGGGTGGTGAATGAGCAGTTCTTC
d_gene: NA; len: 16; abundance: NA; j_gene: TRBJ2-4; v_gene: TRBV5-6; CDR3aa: CASSPPSLGAKNIQYF; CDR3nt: TGTGCCAGCAGCCCCCCCAGTCTTGGGGCCAAAAACATTCAGTACTTC
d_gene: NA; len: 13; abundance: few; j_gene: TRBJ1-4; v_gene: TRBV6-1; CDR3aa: CASSQVRNEKLFF; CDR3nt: TGTGCCAGCAGTCAGGTCCGGAATGAAAAACTGTTTTTT
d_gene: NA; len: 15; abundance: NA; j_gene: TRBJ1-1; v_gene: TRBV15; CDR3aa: CATSRDRATNTEAFF; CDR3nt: TGTGCCACCAGCAGAGACCGGGCCACGAACACTGAAGCTTTCTTT
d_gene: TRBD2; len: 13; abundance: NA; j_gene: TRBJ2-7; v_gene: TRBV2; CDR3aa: CASSGLARGEQYF; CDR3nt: TGTGCCAGCAGTGGACTAGCGCGAGGCGAGCAGTACTTC
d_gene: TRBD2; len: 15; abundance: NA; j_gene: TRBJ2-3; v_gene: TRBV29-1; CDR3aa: CSVEDLLAGGDTQYF; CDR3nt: TGCAGCGTTGAGGATCTGCTAGCGGGGGGAGATACGCAGTATTTT
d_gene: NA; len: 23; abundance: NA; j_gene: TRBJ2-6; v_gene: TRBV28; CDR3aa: CASSLLYARPGHRGSSGANVLTF; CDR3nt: TGTGCCAGCAGTTTATTATACGCCCGCCCCGGACACCGAGGTTCGTCTGGGGCCAACGTCCTGACTTTC
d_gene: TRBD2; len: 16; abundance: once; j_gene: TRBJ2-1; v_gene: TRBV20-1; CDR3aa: CSARGLAGVAYNEQFF; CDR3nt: TGCAGTGCTAGAGGACTAGCGGGAGTAGCATACAATGAGCAGTTCTTC
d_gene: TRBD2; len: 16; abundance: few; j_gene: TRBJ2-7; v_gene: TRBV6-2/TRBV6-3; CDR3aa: CASSYASSGVAYEQYF; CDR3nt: TGTGCCAGCAGTTACGCGTCTAGCGGGGTTGCCTACGAGCAGTACTTC